This entry lists 30 T cell receptor beta chains sequenced from one sample in a study of cytomegalovirus exposure and HLA in healthy donors. The PCR employed 60 Vbeta primers together with 13 Jbeta primers. Profiled with immunoSEQ multiplex PCR; TCRdb holds only in-frame clones, not every one. The data hold around 100,000 clones, with 65% to 75% observed a single time. The specimen sequenced was PBMCs. These receptors were taken from a man aged 40-49 years in good health and CMV-seropositive.

V is TRBV19 and J is TRBJ2-1; perhaps TRBD1 as D (6 bases). The CDR3 is 13 residues long. Germline values: CDR1 LNHDA, CDR2 SQIVND (reference sequence). Trimming pared 10 bases from V and 4 bases from J, leaving 14 bases between. CDR3 nucleotides: TGTGCCACTACAGGGAATGCGTACAATGAGCAGTTCTTC. Residues: CATTGNAYNEQFF. Full variable domain (remainder filled in from reference TRBV19 and TRBJ2-1): DGGITQSPKYLFRKEGQNVTLSCEQNLNHDAMYWYRQDPGQGLRLIYYSQIVNDFQKGDIAEGYSVSREKKESFPLTVTSAQKNPTAFYLCATTGNAYNEQFFGPGTRLTVL.

The V and J genes are TRBV4-1 and TRBJ2-7; 8 bases map to TRBD2. Trimming cost V 4 bases and J 3 bases; bases outside gene matches: 8. Germline lookup yields CDR1 MGHRA and CDR2 YSYEKL. The CDR3 has 15 amino acids. CDR3 in DNA: TGCGCCAGCAGCCCAGGGACTAGAGATTACTACGAGCAGTACTTC. Its translation: CASSPGTRDYYEQYF.

The genes are TRBV6-5 and TRBJ2-1; 11 bases agree with TRBD2. J lost 8 bases, V lost 4 bases, and 4 bases had no gene match. The CDR3 is 14 amino acids. Looked up from germline, CDR1 is MNHEY and CDR2 is SVGAGI. The CDR3 nucleotides read TGTGCCAGCAGTTTCACTAGCGGGAGCTATGAGCAGTTCTTC. It encodes CASSFTSGSYEQFF.

The genes are TRBV7-7 and TRBJ1-1, with no clear D. The CDR3 runs 13 residues. V lost 5 bases, J lost 1 base, and 8 bases lay in between. Germline V gene sequence: CDR1 SSHAT, CDR2 FNYEAQ (reference sequence). The CDR3 protein is CASSVTENTEAFF. In DNA form, the CDR3 reads TGTGCCAGCAGCGTAACTGAGAACACTGAAGCTTTCTTT.

The chain carries TRBV5-6 and TRBJ1-1; 7 bases match TRBD1. Germline CDR1 SGHDT, CDR2 YYEEEE. Trimming took 0 bases from V and 2 from J; bases not matched to a gene: 7. The CDR3 length is 16 residues. In DNA, the CDR3 is TGTGCCAGCAGCTTGGCCGGGACAGAATTTAACACTGAAGCTTTCTTT. It encodes CASSLAGTEFNTEAFF.

The sample holds one count of this clone. This chain joins TRBV27 and TRBJ1-5; D is perhaps TRBD1 (5 bases). Per germline, CDR1 MNHEY and CDR2 SMNVEV (reference sequence). CDR3 length: 14 amino acids. Trimming pared 7 bases from V and 0 bases from J, leaving 10 bases between. DNA of the CDR3: TGTGCCAGCATCAGGGTTCCTAGCAATCAGCCCCAGCATTTT. Translation gives CASIRVPSNQPQHF.

This clone was recorded only once. The chain links TRBV6-5 to TRBJ1-2; weak D call: TRBD1 (6 bases). V gave up 2 bases and J gave up 8 bases, with 12 bases separating them. The CDR3 covers 13 residues. Germline lookup yields CDR1 MNHEY and CDR2 SVGAGI. The CDR3 bases are TGTGCCAGCAGTTACCCACAGGGTGCCGGCTACACCTTC. The encoded protein is CASSYPQGAGYTF.

The genes are TRBV6-6 and TRBJ1-4, with 10 bases aligning to TRBD1. Germline V gene lookup returns CDR1 MNHNY and CDR2 SVGAGI (reference sequence). The CDR3 runs to 14 residues. The junction had 2 bases not matched to a gene; V was cut back by 3 bases and J by 7 bases. The CDR3 is CASSYGQGVEKLFF. In nucleotides, the CDR3 is TGTGCCAGCAGTTATGGACAGGGGGTTGAAAAACTGTTTTTT.

This clone occurred a few times. The chain joins TRBV10-3 to TRBJ2-1, with 8 bases matching TRBD2. This CDR3 spans 15 amino acids. Unmatched junction bases numbered 8, after V lost 8 bases and J lost 2 bases. In germline, CDR1 is ENHRY, CDR2 SYGVKD. Here the CDR3 DNA reads TGTGCCATCGGAAACGGGAGGGCCGCCTACAATGAGCAGTTCTTC. Translation gives CAIGNGRAAYNEQFF.

This sequence joins TRBV9 and TRBJ1-2; 11 bases are a match to TRBD1. From germline, CDR1 is SGDLS and CDR2 YYNGEE. The CDR3 consists of 15 residues. Unmatched junction bases numbered 7, after V lost 3 bases and J lost 6 bases. CDR3 sequence (DNA): TGTGCCAGCAGCGCTGGGACAGGGGGGCTTAATGGCTACACCTTC. Protein: CASSAGTGGLNGYTF. The full variable domain, completed using reference TRBV9 and TRBJ1-2, is DSGVTQTPKHLITATGQRVTLRCSPRSGDLSVYWYQQSLDQGLQFLIQYYNGEERAKGNILERFSAQQFPDLHSELNLSSLELGDSALYFCASSAGTGGLNGYTFGSGTRLTVV.

The rearrangement joins TRBV7-8 to TRBJ1-2, with D tentatively TRBD1 (5 bases). The V end was cut by 5 bases, the J end by 4 bases, with 14 bases between. The CDR3 is made up of 14 amino acids. CDR1 and CDR2 from the germline V gene are SGHVS and FQNEAQ. This CDR3 reads CASSETTGFYGYTF. For the CDR3, the DNA is TGTGCCAGCAGCGAAACTACAGGATTCTATGGCTACACCTTC.

The CDR3 protein is CASSLSPPNNEQFF. The CDR3, as DNA: TGCGCCAGCAGCTTGAGCCCCCCGAACAATGAGCAGTTCTTC. The chain employs TRBV5-1 and TRBJ2-1; D gene unclear. Per germline, CDR1 SGHRS and CDR2 YFSETQ. CDR3 size: 14 residues. The V end was cut by 1 base, the J end by 5 bases, with 10 bases between. The variable domain in full, completed from reference TRBV5-1 and TRBJ2-1, reads KAGVTQTPRYLIKTRGQQVTLSCSPISGHRSVSWYQQTPGQGLQFLFEYFSETQRNKGNFPGRFSGRQFSNSRSEMNVSTLELGDSALYLCASSLSPPNNEQFFGPGTRLTVL.

The chain links TRBV13 to TRBJ2-7, with D maybe TRBD1 (6 bases). The germline V gene has CDR1 PRHDT and CDR2 FYEKMQ (reference sequence). The CDR3 runs to 16 residues. Trimming removed 2 bases at V and 2 bases at J, with 16 bases between. CDR3 sequence reads: CASSLSYTGRTYEQYV. DNA for the CDR3: TGTGCCAGCAGCTTATCGTATACAGGGCGGACCTACGAGCAGTACGTC.

With regard to this clone: In the same sample, other DNA sequences code for this CDR3. The V gene is TRBV9, the J gene TRBJ2-7, with TRBD2 matching 9 bases. The CDR3 runs to 15 residues. V shed 0 bases, J shed 0 bases, and the junction held 1 base outside the gene matches. Germline V lookup: CDR1 SGDLS, CDR2 YYNGEE. CDR3 sequence (DNA): TGTGCCAGCAGCGTAGGTAGCGGGAGCTCCTACGAGCAGTACTTC. This codes for CASSVGSGSSYEQYF.

The chain couples TRBV5-1 to TRBJ2-2; D uncertain. Germline lookup yields CDR1 SGHRS and CDR2 YFSETQ. This CDR3 region has 12 residues. V was pared by 4 bases and J by 2 bases, with 3 bases between. CDR3 sequence: CASSHNTGELFF. The CDR3 bases are TGCGCCAGCAGCCATAACACCGGGGAGCTGTTTTTT.

This clone showed up just a few times. This rearrangement joins TRBV5-5 to TRBJ2-1; D might be TRBD1 (6 bases). The V gene's germline CDR1 is SGHKS and CDR2 YYEKEE (reference sequence). The CDR3 sequence is 14 residues long. Trimming cost V 4 bases and J 1 base, with 9 bases left between them. The DNA of the CDR3 is TGTGCCAGCAGCCCAGGACAGTCCTACAATGAGCAGTTCTTC. Translation: CASSPGQSYNEQFF.

The gene calls are TRBV7-2 and TRBJ2-7; TRBD2 agrees at 9 bases. The CDR3 covers 17 residues. Trimming at V came to 5 bases and at J to 3 bases, leaving 14 bases not matched to a gene. Germline lookup yields CDR1 SGHTA and CDR2 FQGNSA. CDR3 nucleotides: TGTGCCAGCAGCGCTGTTGATACCCTAGCGGGGTACTACGAGCAGTACTTC. As protein: CASSAVDTLAGYYEQYF.

The chain uses TRBV5-4 and TRBJ2-7, with D possibly matching TRBD2 (6 bases). Trimming cost V 4 bases and J 6 bases, with 17 bases left between them. The CDR3 totals 14 residues. In germline, CDR1 is SGHNT, CDR2 YYREEE (reference sequence). In nucleotides, the CDR3 is TGTGCCAGCAGCAAGGGACCCGGTAGCGGCGAGCAGTACGTC. It encodes CASSKGPGSGEQYV.

This chain joins TRBV28 and TRBJ1-4; D uncertain. CDR1 and CDR2 (germline): MDHEN, SYDVKM. V was shortened by 6 bases and J by 0 bases, with 11 bases between the two germline ends. The CDR3 covers 15 residues. In DNA, the CDR3 is TGTGCCAGCAGCGACACAGATGCAACTAATGAAAAACTGTTTTTT. It yields the protein CASSDTDATNEKLFF.

This clone appeared a few times. This chain connects TRBV9 to TRBJ1-2; TRBD1 might be the D (6 bases). Germline-derived CDR1 and CDR2 are SGDLS and YYNGEE. The CDR3 consists of 16 residues. V was trimmed by 4 bases and J by 1 base, leaving 17 bases between them. The CDR3 DNA is TGTGCCAGCAGCAATAGTCTTAAGGACAGTAACTATGGCTACACCTTC. Translating gives CASSNSLKDSNYGYTF.

V and J are TRBV27 and TRBJ2-7, with D possibly being TRBD2 (5 bases). The CDR3 totals 14 residues. Trimming took off 3 bases at V and 6 bases at J, with 15 bases between the two ends. Germline V gene sequence: CDR1 MNHEY, CDR2 SMNVEV (reference sequence). For the CDR3, the DNA is TGTGCCAGCAGTTTGAGAGGAGAGGGAAGCGAGCAGTACTTC. Translated, it gives CASSLRGEGSEQYF.

The rearrangement uses TRBV28 and TRBJ1-5, with 8 bases fitting TRBD1. The CDR3 spans 15 residues. The germline V gene encodes CDR1 MDHEN and CDR2 SYDVKM. V shed 6 bases and J 0 bases; nucleotides not matched to a gene: 4. The CDR3 DNA reads TGTGCCAGCAGGACGGACAGGGCTAGCAATCAGCCCCAGCATTTT. It encodes CASRTDRASNQPQHF.

The chain employs TRBV4-2 and TRBJ2-5; 8 bases match TRBD1. Germline V gene lookup returns CDR1 LGHNA and CDR2 YNFKEQ. This CDR3 is built from 15 residues. The junction had 5 bases not matched to a gene; V was cut back by 4 bases and J by 1 base. For the CDR3, the DNA is TGTGCCAGCAGCCTAGGGACAGGCTTCCAAGAGACCCAGTACTTC. Protein product: CASSLGTGFQETQYF.

V and J are TRBV6-5 and TRBJ1-1, with a weak D call TRBD1 (6 bases). This CDR3 region has 13 residues. V lost 4 bases, J lost 4 bases, and 10 bases lay in between. Germline CDR1 reads MNHEY; CDR2 reads SVGAGI. As DNA, the CDR3 is TGTGCCAGCAGTTGGGGGCCGGGCACTGAAGCTTTCTTT. This translates into CASSWGPGTEAFF.

The rearrangement uses TRBV5-4 and TRBJ2-5; D might be TRBD1 (6 bases). Trimming stripped 4 bases from V and 5 bases from J, with 12 bases between. CDR1 SGHNT and CDR2 YYREEE come from the germline V gene (reference sequence). The length of the CDR3 is 13 residues. CDR3: CASSQQGGETQYF. The CDR3 coding sequence is TGTGCCAGCAGCCAACAGGGCGGTGAGACCCAGTACTTC.

This clone was detected once. The chain employs TRBV19 and TRBJ2-6; D uncertain. Germline V gene sequence: CDR1 LNHDA, CDR2 SQIVND (reference sequence). The length of the CDR3 is 13 residues. V was pared by 6 bases and J by 0 bases, with 3 bases between. CDR3 nucleotide sequence: TGTGCCAGTAGCGGCTCTGGGGCCAACGTCCTGACTTTC. Its translation is CASSGSGANVLTF.

The V and J genes are TRBV13 and TRBJ1-1; unclear D gene. Trimming shortened V by 6 bases and J by 7 bases, and 9 bases separated the two germline ends. Germline CDR1 reads PRHDT; CDR2 reads FYEKMQ (reference sequence). CDR3 size: 11 residues. CDR3 loop: CASRITDEAFF. The CDR3 DNA is TGTGCCAGCAGAATTACAGATGAAGCTTTCTTT.

This clone was counted only a few times. The chain is built from TRBV7-2 and TRBJ1-3; D is uncertain. The CDR3 spans 14 residues. The ends were cut back, 0 bases at V and 8 bases at J, with 11 bases in the middle. CDR1 is SGHTA, CDR2 FQGNSA, per germline. CDR3 bases: TGTGCCAGCAGCTTAGCCGGACTTTTCGACACCATATATTTT. Its protein product is CASSLAGLFDTIYF. The variable domain in full, with the rest retrieved from reference TRBV7-2 and TRBJ1-3, is GAGVSQSPSNKVTEKGKDVELRCDPISGHTALYWYRQSLGQGLEFLIYFQGNSAPDKSGLPSDRFSAERTGGSVSTLTIQRTQQEDSAVYLCASSLAGLFDTIYFGEGSWLTVV.

The chain recombines TRBV13 with TRBJ2-1, with TRBD1 matching 10 bases. Germline CDR1 PRHDT, CDR2 FYEKMQ (reference sequence). CDR3 length equals 17 residues. Trimming took 0 bases from V and 6 from J; bases not matched to a gene: 8. The CDR3 is CASSLGVGTGVRNEQFF. The CDR3 region has the DNA TGTGCCAGCAGCTTAGGGGTGGGGACAGGGGTACGCAATGAGCAGTTCTTC. Looking up the rest from reference TRBV13 and TRBJ2-1 gives the full variable domain: AAGVIQSPRHLIKEKRETATLKCYPIPRHDTVYWYQQGPGQDPQFLISFYEKMQSDKGSIPDRFSAQQFSDYHSELNMSSLELGDSALYFCASSLGVGTGVRNEQFFGPGTRLTVL.

The chain is built from TRBV20-1 and TRBJ2-7; no definite D call. The V gene's germline CDR1 is DFQATT and CDR2 SNEGSKA (reference sequence). This CDR3 contains 10 residues. Trimming left V 7 bases short and J 5 bases short, with 9 bases between. The CDR3 region is CSVLWHEQYF. The CDR3 nucleotides are TGCAGTGTTTTGTGGCACGAGCAGTACTTC.